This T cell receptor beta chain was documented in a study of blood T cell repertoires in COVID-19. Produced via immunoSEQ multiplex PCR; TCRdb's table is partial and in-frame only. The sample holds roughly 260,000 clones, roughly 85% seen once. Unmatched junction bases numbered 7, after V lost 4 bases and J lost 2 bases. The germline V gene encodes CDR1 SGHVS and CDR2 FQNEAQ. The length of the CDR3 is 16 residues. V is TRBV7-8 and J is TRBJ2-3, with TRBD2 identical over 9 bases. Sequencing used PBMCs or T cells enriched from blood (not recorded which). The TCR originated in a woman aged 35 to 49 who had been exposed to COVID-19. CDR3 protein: CASSWRGGPPTDTQYF. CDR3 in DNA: TGTGCCAGCAGCTGGCGGGGGGGTCCCCCCACAGATACGCAGTATTTT.